Listed below are T cell receptor beta chains from one sample, sequenced in a study of blood T cell repertoires in COVID-19. The table came from immunoSEQ multiplex PCR; TCRdb's copy has only in-frame clones and leaves some out. The sample shows 200,000 to 250,000 clones, roughly 84% of them seen only once. The sequenced sample was PBMCs or T cells enriched from blood (not recorded which). The receptors here all came from a woman aged 40 to 50 who had recovered from COVID-19. CDR3s include the opening cysteine and the closing phenylalanine or tryptophan. D genes are given only for firm matches.

D	V	J	length	CDR3
TRBD1	TRBV28	TRBJ2-2	14	CASRGTANTGELFF
TRBD1	TRBV11-2	TRBJ1-2	15	CASSPMDRVGYGYTF
.	TRBV10-1	TRBJ1-2	10	CATPGGGYTF
.	TRBV18	TRBJ1-4	21	CASSRGQRPDSFFDLSEKLFF
.	TRBV7-2	TRBJ2-3	13	CASSPNRADTQYF
.	TRBV11-2	TRBJ2-2	11	CASSSYAELFF
.	TRBV6-5	TRBJ2-3	14	CASSPGLVADTQYF
.	TRBV5-4	TRBJ1-4	15	CASSHSGRLGEKLFF
.	TRBV28	TRBJ2-1	12	CATYERHNEQFF
.	TRBV10-3	TRBJ1-1	17	CAISESKPMRAGTEAFF
.	TRBV30	TRBJ1-5	12	CAWSYFPRDKAF
TRBD1	TRBV19	TRBJ2-5	15	CATRRGPRPQETQYF
TRBD1	TRBV29-1	TRBJ1-1	13	CSVDVGQGARAFF
TRBD1	TRBV18	TRBJ1-2	17	CASSPARDRGRPYGYTF
TRBD1	TRBV18	TRBJ2-1	15	CASSPGGGIYNEQFF
TRBD1	TRBV6-5	TRBJ1-1	14	CASRLDRGVAEAFF
.	TRBV29-1	TRBJ1-4	13	CSVDAGTNEKLFF
TRBD2	TRBV12-5	TRBJ2-1	17	CASGLGPFTSGGNEQFF
TRBD2	TRBV7-2	TRBJ2-1	15	CASSLEAPGAGGLFF
.	TRBV27	TRBJ1-2	13	CASSPGRFYGYTF
.	TRBV18	TRBJ2-3	14	CASSPGAERDTQYF
TRBD1	TRBV5-6	TRBJ1-2	15	CASSPDAGGDSGYTF
TRBD1	TRBV9	TRBJ2-2	18	CASSVDASTGRNTGELFF
.	TRBV27	TRBJ1-4	14	CASSVRGRTEKLFF
.	TRBV5-1	TRBJ2-3	14	CASSLTGSSDTQYF
.	TRBV2	TRBJ1-1	12	CASGPGNTEAFF
.	TRBV15	TRBJ1-1	13	CATSRSLNTEAFF
TRBD1	TRBV28	TRBJ2-5	16	CASSLLGTGVYETQYF
.	TRBV28	TRBJ1-1	12	CASSTMRTEAFF
TRBD1	TRBV27	TRBJ1-1	12	CASSSRGVDAFF
.	TRBV7-8	TRBJ1-2	13	CASSWALAYGYTF
TRBD1	TRBV2	TRBJ1-2	12	CASSTGAYGYTF
TRBD2	TRBV12-3/TRBV12-4	TRBJ2-1	13	CATREGSYNEQFF
TRBD1	TRBV7-9	TRBJ1-3	15	CASSAPQGPGNTIYF
.	TRBV11-3	TRBJ2-1	15	CASSLVSGPYNEQFF
.	TRBV28	TRBJ1-5	12	CASSGDPRAQHF
.	TRBV19	TRBJ1-4	16	CASSATTTAFNEKLFF
.	TRBV12-3/TRBV12-4	TRBJ2-5	13	CARDRTSQETQYF
TRBD1	TRBV7-3	TRBJ2-7	15	CASSFRDRPSYEQYF
.	TRBV7-8	TRBJ1-5	15	CASSALTGSNQPQHF
.	TRBV5-4	TRBJ2-2	14	CASSLPSPPGELFF
.	TRBV5-6	TRBJ2-2	14	CASSQNYGEGELFF
TRBD2	TRBV6-6	TRBJ2-7	15	CASGGTSVGFYEQYF
.	TRBV3-1/TRBV3-2	TRBJ1-2	14	CASSQEAVAYGYTF
TRBD1	TRBV6-1	TRBJ1-4	16	CASSEPPTGVNEKLFF
TRBD1	TRBV6-2/TRBV6-3	TRBJ1-2	16	CASSTFGTGGNYGYTF
.	TRBV13	TRBJ2-6	13	CASSRSGANVLTF
.	TRBV19	TRBJ1-2	15	CASSIDSARAGGYTF